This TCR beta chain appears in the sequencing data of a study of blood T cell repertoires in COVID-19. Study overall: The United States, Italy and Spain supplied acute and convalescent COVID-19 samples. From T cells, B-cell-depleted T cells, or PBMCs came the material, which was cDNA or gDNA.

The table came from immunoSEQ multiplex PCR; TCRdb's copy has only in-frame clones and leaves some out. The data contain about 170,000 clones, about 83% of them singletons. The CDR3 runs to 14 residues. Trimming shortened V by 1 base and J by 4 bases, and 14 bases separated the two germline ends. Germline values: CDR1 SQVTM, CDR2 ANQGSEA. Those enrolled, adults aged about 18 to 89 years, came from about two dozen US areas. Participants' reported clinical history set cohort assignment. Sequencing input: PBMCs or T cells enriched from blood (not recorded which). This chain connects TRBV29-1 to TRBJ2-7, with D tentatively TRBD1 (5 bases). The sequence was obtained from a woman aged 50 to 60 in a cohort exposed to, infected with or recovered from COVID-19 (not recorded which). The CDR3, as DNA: TGCAGCGTTGAAGTGGGGCGTCGGGCTTACGAGCAGTACTTC. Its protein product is CSVEVGRRAYEQYF.